The rows below give T cell receptor beta chains drawn from one sample of a study of prognosis after radiotherapy for stage I lung cancer. TCRdb re-called the multiplex PCR reads with MiXCR, one entry per CDR3 protein. The sample holds about 15,000 distinct CDR3 sequences; about a sixth are singletons and the top ten take more than 35%. Sequenced material: PBMCs, taken before or after stereotactic body radiation therapy (not recorded which). These receptors were taken from a donor over 45 with non-small cell lung cancer. Each CDR3 is given with its conserved first and last residue. Fields, in order: J gene, V gene, clone size, D gene, CDR3 protein, CDR3 DNA. D genes are given only for firm matches. The size field is filled for only some rows; it gives once, few, many or a size class.

j_call: TRBJ2-5; v_call: TRBV20-1; clone_size: many; d_call: .; cdr3_aa: CSARVGNTDQETQYF; cdr3_nt: TGCAGTGCTAGAGTAGGGAATACAGACCAAGAGACCCAGTACTTC
j_call: TRBJ1-2; v_call: TRBV30; clone_size: many; d_call: .; cdr3_aa: CAWSVLVNYGYTF; cdr3_nt: TGTGCCTGGAGTGTACTAGTCAACTATGGCTACACCTTC
j_call: TRBJ1-2; v_call: TRBV4-1; clone_size: many; d_call: TRBD1; cdr3_aa: CASSHGGDRGYGYTF; cdr3_nt: TGCGCCAGCAGCCACGGGGGGGACAGGGGCTATGGCTACACCTTC
j_call: TRBJ2-2; v_call: TRBV11-3; clone_size: many; d_call: .; cdr3_aa: CASSLTGALGGELFF; cdr3_nt: TGTGCCAGCAGCTTAACGGGGGCGCTCGGCGGGGAGCTGTTTTTT
j_call: TRBJ2-2; v_call: TRBV19; clone_size: .; d_call: .; cdr3_aa: CASSSMGTDGELFF; cdr3_nt: TGTGCCAGTAGTAGTATGGGGACGGACGGGGAGCTGTTTTTT
j_call: TRBJ2-2; v_call: TRBV3-1; clone_size: many; d_call: .; cdr3_aa: CASSPLGFGELFF; cdr3_nt: TGTGCCAGCAGCCCCCTGGGGTTCGGGGAGCTGTTTTTT
j_call: TRBJ2-5; v_call: TRBV11-3; clone_size: many; d_call: .; cdr3_aa: CASSSITGIGAETQYF; cdr3_nt: TGTGCCAGCAGCTCCATCACCGGGATCGGTGCAGAGACCCAGTACTTC
j_call: TRBJ1-3; v_call: TRBV20-1; clone_size: many; d_call: .; cdr3_aa: CSARVPNSGNTIYF; cdr3_nt: TGCAGTGCTAGAGTTCCAAACTCTGGAAACACCATATATTTT
j_call: TRBJ2-1; v_call: TRBV4-1; clone_size: many; d_call: TRBD2; cdr3_aa: CASSQGRGGRGEQFF; cdr3_nt: TGCGCCAGCAGCCAAGGGCGGGGGGGCCGAGGAGAGCAGTTCTTC
j_call: TRBJ1-6; v_call: TRBV18; clone_size: many; d_call: .; cdr3_aa: CASSPRRQGGDNSPLHF; cdr3_nt: TGTGCCAGCTCACCAAGGCGGCAGGGAGGAGATAATTCACCCCTCCACTTT
j_call: TRBJ1-3; v_call: TRBV29-1; clone_size: many; d_call: .; cdr3_aa: CSAVPPVGNTIYF; cdr3_nt: TGCAGCGCCGTGCCCCCAGTTGGAAACACCATATATTTT
j_call: TRBJ2-1; v_call: TRBV2; clone_size: many; d_call: .; cdr3_aa: CASSEATAGGGDEQFF; cdr3_nt: TGTGCCAGCAGTGAAGCCACCGCCGGCGGGGGCGATGAGCAGTTCTTC
j_call: TRBJ1-1; v_call: TRBV15; clone_size: many; d_call: .; cdr3_aa: CATSRRETGNTEAFF; cdr3_nt: TGTGCCACCAGCAGGAGGGAGACAGGAAACACTGAAGCTTTCTTT
j_call: TRBJ1-5; v_call: TRBV28; clone_size: many; d_call: TRBD1; cdr3_aa: CASSLGQANQPQHF; cdr3_nt: TGTGCCAGCAGCCTAGGACAGGCCAATCAGCCCCAGCATTTT
j_call: TRBJ2-3; v_call: TRBV24-1; clone_size: many; d_call: TRBD1; cdr3_aa: CATSTGDHTDTQYF; cdr3_nt: TGTGCCACCAGTACAGGGGACCACACAGATACGCAGTATTTT
j_call: TRBJ2-7; v_call: TRBV12-3/TRBV12-4; clone_size: once; d_call: TRBD1; cdr3_aa: CARSRTGADYEQYF; cdr3_nt: TGTGCCAGAAGTCGGACAGGGGCCGACTACGAGCAGTACTTC
j_call: TRBJ2-1; v_call: TRBV7-3; clone_size: many; d_call: .; cdr3_aa: CASSLNVGGSYEQFF; cdr3_nt: TGTGCCAGCAGCTTAAACGTTGGCGGGTCCTATGAGCAGTTCTTC
j_call: TRBJ2-1; v_call: TRBV14; clone_size: many; d_call: TRBD2; cdr3_aa: CASKGLAGEDEQFF; cdr3_nt: TGTGCCAGCAAGGGACTAGCGGGGGAGGATGAGCAGTTCTTC
j_call: TRBJ2-3; v_call: TRBV30; clone_size: many; d_call: .; cdr3_aa: CAWSVGTPPADTQYF; cdr3_nt: TGTGCCTGGAGTGTTGGGACTCCCCCGGCAGATACGCAGTATTTT
j_call: TRBJ2-5; v_call: TRBV7-9; clone_size: many; d_call: TRBD2; cdr3_aa: CASSESGAQETQYF; cdr3_nt: TGTGCCAGCAGCGAAAGCGGGGCCCAAGAGACCCAGTACTTC
j_call: TRBJ2-5; v_call: TRBV30; clone_size: .; d_call: TRBD2; cdr3_aa: CAWSVGLAGGETQYF; cdr3_nt: TGTGCCTGGAGTGTGGGACTAGCGGGAGGAGAGACCCAGTACTTC
j_call: TRBJ2-6; v_call: TRBV18; clone_size: many; d_call: TRBD1; cdr3_aa: CASTTGGSTGANVLTF; cdr3_nt: TGTGCCAGCACCACAGGGGGATCCACTGGGGCCAACGTCCTGACTTTC
j_call: TRBJ1-2; v_call: TRBV12-3/TRBV12-4; clone_size: many; d_call: .; cdr3_aa: CASRTTGAYGYTF; cdr3_nt: TGTGCCAGCAGGACGACAGGTGCCTATGGCTACACCTTC
j_call: TRBJ1-1; v_call: TRBV10-2; clone_size: many; d_call: .; cdr3_aa: CASSTGGTEAFF; cdr3_nt: TGCGCCAGCTCGACCGGGGGTACTGAAGCTTTCTTT
j_call: TRBJ2-7; v_call: TRBV12-3/TRBV12-4; clone_size: .; d_call: .; cdr3_aa: CASSLLSRVAFGSSYEQYF; cdr3_nt: TGTGCCAGCAGTTTGCTGTCCAGGGTAGCTTTCGGATCCTCCTACGAGCAGTACTTC
j_call: TRBJ2-2; v_call: TRBV12-3/TRBV12-4; clone_size: many; d_call: .; cdr3_aa: CASSLPETGYGNTGELFF; cdr3_nt: TGTGCCAGCAGCCTCCCGGAGACCGGCTATGGGAACACCGGGGAGCTGTTTTTT
j_call: TRBJ2-7; v_call: TRBV25-1; clone_size: many; d_call: TRBD1; cdr3_aa: CASSTDRVRSEQYF; cdr3_nt: TGTGCCAGCAGTACGGACAGGGTTCGTAGCGAGCAGTACTTC
j_call: TRBJ1-4; v_call: TRBV30; clone_size: many; d_call: TRBD1; cdr3_aa: CAWIPGTGLNEKLFF; cdr3_nt: TGTGCCTGGATCCCGGGGACAGGCTTAAATGAAAAACTGTTTTTT
j_call: TRBJ2-5; v_call: TRBV6-1; clone_size: many; d_call: TRBD2; cdr3_aa: CASSVSGGQKTQYF; cdr3_nt: TGTGCCAGCAGTGTAAGCGGGGGGCAGAAGACCCAGTACTTC
j_call: TRBJ2-7; v_call: TRBV9; clone_size: medium-sized; d_call: TRBD1; cdr3_aa: CASSGQGAYEQYF; cdr3_nt: TGTGCCAGCAGCGGACAGGGGGCGTACGAGCAGTACTTC
j_call: TRBJ2-3; v_call: TRBV5-4; clone_size: many; d_call: .; cdr3_aa: CASSLGIPGEFSTDTQYF; cdr3_nt: TGTGCCAGCAGCTTGGGGATCCCAGGGGAGTTTAGCACAGATACGCAGTATTTT
j_call: TRBJ2-7; v_call: TRBV2; clone_size: many; d_call: TRBD2; cdr3_aa: CASKEREIYEQYF; cdr3_nt: TGTGCCAGCAAGGAGCGGGAGATTTACGAGCAGTACTTC
j_call: TRBJ1-5; v_call: TRBV4-1; clone_size: many; d_call: .; cdr3_aa: CASSYDNQPQHF; cdr3_nt: TGCGCCAGCAGTTACGACAATCAGCCCCAGCATTTT
j_call: TRBJ1-1; v_call: TRBV29-1; clone_size: many; d_call: .; cdr3_aa: CSVLDGVNTEAFF; cdr3_nt: TGCAGCGTTTTGGACGGCGTGAACACTGAAGCTTTCTTT
j_call: TRBJ2-1; v_call: TRBV11-1; clone_size: many; d_call: .; cdr3_aa: CASSSRIWGREQFF; cdr3_nt: TGTGCCAGCAGCTCCAGAATCTGGGGGAGAGAGCAGTTCTTC
j_call: TRBJ2-7; v_call: TRBV3-1; clone_size: many; d_call: .; cdr3_aa: CASSLRSSGPYEQYF; cdr3_nt: TGTGCCAGCAGCCTCCGTAGTAGCGGACCCTACGAGCAGTACTTC
j_call: TRBJ2-5; v_call: TRBV12-3/TRBV12-4; clone_size: many; d_call: TRBD2; cdr3_aa: CASSFSGVGETQYF; cdr3_nt: TGTGCCAGCAGTTTCAGCGGGGTGGGGGAGACCCAGTACTTC
j_call: TRBJ2-3; v_call: TRBV27; clone_size: many; d_call: .; cdr3_aa: CASNEVGTDTQYF; cdr3_nt: TGTGCCAGCAACGAGGTGGGCACAGATACGCAGTATTTT
j_call: TRBJ2-3; v_call: TRBV7-8; clone_size: many; d_call: .; cdr3_aa: CASSLESAGLVGTDTQYF; cdr3_nt: TGTGCCAGCAGCTTAGAGAGCGCGGGGCTCGTTGGGACAGATACGCAGTATTTT
j_call: TRBJ1-4; v_call: TRBV10-3; clone_size: many; d_call: .; cdr3_aa: CAISESSRSNEKLFF; cdr3_nt: TGTGCCATCAGTGAGTCTTCCAGATCTAATGAAAAACTGTTTTTT